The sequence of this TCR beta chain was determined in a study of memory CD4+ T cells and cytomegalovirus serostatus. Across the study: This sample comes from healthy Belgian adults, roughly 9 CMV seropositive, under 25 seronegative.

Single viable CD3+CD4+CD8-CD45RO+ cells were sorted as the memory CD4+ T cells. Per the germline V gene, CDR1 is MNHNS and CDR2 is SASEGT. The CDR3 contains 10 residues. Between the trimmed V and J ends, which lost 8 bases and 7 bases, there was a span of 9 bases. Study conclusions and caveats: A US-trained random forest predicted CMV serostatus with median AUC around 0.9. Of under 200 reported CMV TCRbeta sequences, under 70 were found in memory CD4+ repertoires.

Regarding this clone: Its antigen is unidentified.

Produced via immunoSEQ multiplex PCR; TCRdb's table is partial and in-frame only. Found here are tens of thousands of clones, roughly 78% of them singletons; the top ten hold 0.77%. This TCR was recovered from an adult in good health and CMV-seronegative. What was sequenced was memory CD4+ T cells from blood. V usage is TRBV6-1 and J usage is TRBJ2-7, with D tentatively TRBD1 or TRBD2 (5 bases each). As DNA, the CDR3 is TGTGCCAGCCGAGAGGGGGAGCAGTACTTC. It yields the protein CASREGEQYF.